This entry lists 29 T cell receptor beta chains sequenced from one sample in a study of long-term antiretroviral therapy in people with HIV. Researchers ran immunoSEQ v3.0 at survey level. The protocol was immunoSEQ multiplex PCR, while the TCRdb copy is restricted to in-frame clones and leaves out a portion. There are approximately 36,000 clones in the sample; roughly four fifths occur only once, and about 5.7% lies in the top ten. Sample: unsorted PBMCs, taken 0.6 years after starting antiretroviral therapy. Receptor source: a man aged 18 to 29 with HIV.

For the CDR3, the DNA is TGCGCCAGCAGCCAAGATTACGGGGGGACAGGGAGGGTCTCCTATGGCTACACCTTC. It codes for CASSQDYGGTGRVSYGYTF. The V gene is TRBV4-1, the J gene TRBJ1-2, with TRBD1 matching over 9 bases. V gave up 0 bases and J gave up 4 bases; unmatched junction bases: 15. CDR3 length: 19 residues. CDR1 and CDR2 from the germline V gene are MGHRA and YSYEKL.

The CDR3 region is CATSKGLLTEAFF. The DNA for the CDR3 is TGTGCCACCAGCAAGGGACTCCTCACTGAAGCTTTCTTT. The chain links TRBV15 to TRBJ1-1, with D perhaps TRBD1 (5 bases). This CDR3 is built from 13 residues. Germline CDR1 reads LNHNV; CDR2 reads YYDKDF (reference sequence). V was clipped by 4 bases and J by 4 bases, with 10 bases between them.

This chain links TRBV5-1 with TRBJ2-7; no clear D gene. The CDR3 consists of 11 residues. Per the germline V gene, CDR1 is SGHRS and CDR2 is YFSETQ. Trimming took off 5 bases at V and 0 bases at J, with 3 bases between the two ends. The DNA of the CDR3 is TGCGCCAGCAGTTCCTCCTACGAGCAGTACTTC. It yields the protein CASSSSYEQYF.

CDR3: CASSLNKNIQYF. For the CDR3, the DNA is TGTGCCAGCAGCTTAAACAAAAACATTCAGTACTTC. The chain recombines TRBV7-2 with TRBJ2-4; D call uncertain. Germline V gene lookup returns CDR1 SGHTA and CDR2 FQGNSA. The CDR3 covers 12 residues. Between the trimmed V and J ends, which lost 2 bases and 3 bases, there was a span of 2 bases. The complete variable domain, with remaining parts taken from reference TRBV7-2 and TRBJ2-4, reads GAGVSQSPSNKVTEKGKDVELRCDPISGHTALYWYRQSLGQGLEFLIYFQGNSAPDKSGLPSDRFSAERTGGSVSTLTIQRTQQEDSAVYLCASSLNKNIQYFGAGTRLSVL.

This chain links TRBV30 with TRBJ2-3, with D possibly being TRBD1 (6 bases). V lost 0 bases, J lost 4 bases, and 8 bases lay in between. The CDR3 extends over 13 amino acids. Germline loops: CDR1 GTSNPN, CDR2 SVGIG (reference sequence). The DNA of the CDR3 is TGTGCCTGGAGTGTATGGGGGCCAGATACGCAGTATTTT. Its translation is CAWSVWGPDTQYF.

The chain has TRBV6-6 and TRBJ2-1, with TRBD1 as a possible D gene (6 bases). V was pared by 8 bases and J by 6 bases, with 11 bases between. Germline CDR1 MNHNY, CDR2 SVGAGI (reference sequence). This CDR3 is 12 amino acids long. CDR3 amino acids: CASSIRGNEQFF. For the CDR3, the DNA is TGTGCCAGCTCAATCAGGGGCAATGAGCAGTTCTTC.

This clone has more than one count but fewer than ten. The genes are TRBV28 and TRBJ2-5; 8 nucleotides agree with TRBD2. This CDR3 is built from 16 residues. J was trimmed by 5 bases and V by 2 bases; bases with no gene match: 10. Germline lookup yields CDR1 MDHEN and CDR2 SYDVKM. The CDR3 is CASSLPGVAGMETQYF. Here the CDR3 DNA reads TGTGCCAGCAGTTTACCAGGGGTAGCGGGAATGGAGACCCAGTACTTC.

In this sample, this clone turned up once. The V call is TRBV7-2, the J call TRBJ1-2; maybe TRBD1 (6 bases). The germline gives CDR1 SGHTA, CDR2 FQGNSA. This CDR3 region has 15 residues. Trimming took 5 bases from V and 7 from J, leaving 20 bases between them. CDR3 nucleotide sequence: TGTGCCAGCAGCCGAGACCGGACAGCTAGGAGTGGCTACACCTTC. It encodes CASSRDRTARSGYTF.

This chain connects TRBV20-1 to TRBJ2-7, with unresolved D. Looked up from germline, CDR1 is DFQATT and CDR2 is SNEGSKA (reference sequence). The CDR3 length is 8 residues. Trimming left V 6 bases short and J 11 bases short, with 8 bases between. CDR3 sequence (DNA): TGCAGTGCGGGAAGAAAGTACTTC. It codes for CSAGRKYF.

The chain couples TRBV4-1 to TRBJ2-7; 13 bases are shared with TRBD2. Germline loops: CDR1 MGHRA, CDR2 YSYEKL. V dropped 0 bases and J dropped 4; count of bases not matched to a gene: 6. This CDR3 is 17 amino acids long. In DNA form, the CDR3 reads TGCGCCAGCAGCCAAGAGATGGGACTAGCGGGATCATACGAGCAGTACTTC. Translation gives CASSQEMGLAGSYEQYF.

The chain couples TRBV29-1 to TRBJ2-7, with TRBD1 matching over 10 bases. The CDR3 is 13 amino acids. Germline CDR1 is SQVTM and CDR2 is ANQGSEA. V was pared by 4 bases and J by 4 bases, with 4 bases of the junction left unmatched. The CDR3 reads CSVAGTGVYEQYF. The CDR3 nucleotides read TGCAGCGTTGCCGGGACAGGGGTGTACGAGCAGTACTTC.

V is TRBV7-2 and J is TRBJ2-1; D gene uncertain. The CDR3 has 13 residues. Germline V CDR1 and CDR2: SGHTA, FQGNSA. Between the trimmed V and J ends, which lost 0 bases and 7 bases, there was a span of 7 bases. DNA of the CDR3: TGTGCCAGCAGCTTAGCACTTAAAAATGAGCAGTTCTTC. Its protein product is CASSLALKNEQFF.

In DNA, the CDR3 is TGTGCCAGCAGTACGGTTGGGGAGCAGTACTTC. It yields the protein CASSTVGEQYF. V usage is TRBV5-4 and J usage is TRBJ2-7; D not resolved. The CDR3 has 11 residues. V lost 5 bases and J lost 7, with 10 bases in between. Germline V gene data show CDR1 as SGHNT and CDR2 as YYREEE (reference sequence).

The chain employs TRBV7-8 and TRBJ2-1; 12 nucleotides match TRBD2. Trimming removed 3 bases from V and 7 bases from J; junction bases left unmatched: 1. The CDR3 has 14 amino acids. The germline CDR1 and CDR2 sequences are SGHVS and FQNEAQ. The CDR3 coding sequence is TGTGCCAGCAGCTTCCTAGCGGGAGGGAATGAGCAGTTCTTC. This translates into CASSFLAGGNEQFF.

The J gene is TRBJ1-5, the V gene TRBV4-2; perhaps TRBD1 as D (5 bases). Trimming removed 0 bases from V and 9 bases from J, with 15 bases in between. This CDR3 spans 15 amino acids. Germline V CDR1 and CDR2: LGHNA, YNFKEQ. DNA of the CDR3: TGTGCCAGCAGCCAAGAAACGGCAGCTCAGGGGCCCCAGCATTTT. This codes for CASSQETAAQGPQHF.

The rearrangement links TRBV19 to TRBJ1-5, with a tentative D call TRBD1 (5 bases). Germline CDR1 LNHDA, CDR2 SQIVND (reference sequence). Trimming cost V 3 bases and J 7 bases, with 13 bases left between them. The CDR3 length is 14 residues. The CDR3 region is CASSMFGAEQPQHF. The CDR3 nucleotides read TGTGCCAGTAGTATGTTCGGGGCCGAACAGCCCCAGCATTTT.

This sequence joins TRBV6-1 and TRBJ1-1; the match to TRBD1 covers 7 bases. Germline CDR1 reads MNHNS; CDR2 reads SASEGT. This CDR3 contains 15 residues. The V gene end was trimmed by 6 bases and the J gene end by 3 bases; junction bases not matched to a gene: 10. DNA for the CDR3: TGTGCCAGCAGAGACCTCAGGGGGAGGGACACTGAAGCTTTCTTT. Translated: CASRDLRGRDTEAFF.

This chain links TRBV11-1 with TRBJ1-2; perhaps TRBD1 as D (5 bases). The CDR3 is 13 amino acids. Germline V gives CDR1 SGHAT, CDR2 FQDESV (reference sequence). Trimming took 4 bases from V and 5 from J, leaving 11 bases between them. The CDR3 region has the DNA TGTGCCAGCAGCTCGCAGACAGTGTATGGCTACACCTTC. It translates to CASSSQTVYGYTF.

The rearrangement joins TRBV19 to TRBJ2-5; D uncertain. This CDR3 contains 16 residues. Germline V gene lookup returns CDR1 LNHDA and CDR2 SQIVND (reference sequence). V lost 3 bases and J 4 bases, leaving 18 bases between the germline ends. CDR3 sequence (DNA): TGTGCCAGTAGTATTGGTTTCTTAGAGATAGGAGAGACCCAGTACTTC. Amino acids: CASSIGFLEIGETQYF. Based on the CDR3 plus reference TRBV19 and TRBJ2-5, the full variable domain is DGGITQSPKYLFRKEGQNVTLSCEQNLNHDAMYWYRQDPGQGLRLIYYSQIVNDFQKGDIAEGYSVSREKKESFPLTVTSAQKNPTAFYLCASSIGFLEIGETQYFGPGTRLLVL.

CDR3 residues: CAGYDSGANVLTF. The CDR3, as DNA: TGTGCCGGTTACGATTCTGGGGCCAACGTCCTGACTTTC. The V gene is TRBV5-3, the J gene TRBJ2-6; D is ambiguous. TRBV5-3 is given ORF status, its function remaining uncertain. CDR3 length: 13 residues. Trimming removed 10 bases at V and 1 base at J, with 9 bases between.

This clone occurred once. The chain employs TRBV30 and TRBJ2-7; D uncertain. The CDR3 covers 14 residues. CDR1 is GTSNPN and CDR2 is SVGIG in the germline V gene (reference sequence). V gave up 5 bases and J gave up 2 bases, with 16 bases separating them. The CDR3 reads CAWGLGPTPYEQYF. CDR3 coding DNA: TGTGCCTGGGGGCTCGGACCGACGCCCTACGAGCAGTACTTC.

This clone was counted once. V is TRBV7-9 and J is TRBJ2-7, with 10 bases matching TRBD2. The V gene's germline CDR1 is SEHNR and CDR2 FQNEAQ (reference sequence). This CDR3 contains 15 residues. The trim removed 2 bases at V and 5 bases at J, leaving 6 bases unmatched. As DNA, the CDR3 is TGTGCCAGCAGCTTAAGGGTAGCGGGAGGCAACGAGCAGTACTTC. Translation: CASSLRVAGGNEQYF.

The chain has TRBV11-2 and TRBJ2-4, with 8 bases that match TRBD2. Germline V gene data show CDR1 as SGHAT and CDR2 as FQNNGV. The CDR3 has 14 residues. The ends lost 4 bases at V and 6 bases at J; junction bases unmatched: 5. The CDR3 nucleotides read TGTGCCAGCAGCTCCAGTCGGGAGGGAAACATTCAGTACTTC. Translating it yields CASSSSREGNIQYF.

This clone was observed a single time. The V and J genes are TRBV7-9 and TRBJ2-7; D is perhaps TRBD1 (5 bases). Germline loops: CDR1 SEHNR, CDR2 FQNEAQ (reference sequence). The CDR3 is made up of 12 amino acids. V was shortened by 2 bases and J by 3 bases, with 5 bases between the two germline ends. The CDR3 DNA follows: TGTGCCAGCAGCTTACAGGGCTACGAGCAGTACTTC. It yields the protein CASSLQGYEQYF.

This clone occurred once. This chain links TRBV18 with TRBJ1-1; 9 nucleotides line up with TRBD1. V shed 3 bases, J shed 1 base, and the junction held 12 bases outside the gene matches. The CDR3 runs 18 residues. CDR1 is KGHSH, CDR2 LQKENI, per germline. For the CDR3, the DNA is TGTGCCAGCTCACCCCAACTGTCGACAGGGGGTAGGAACACTGAAGCTTTCTTT. Its protein is CASSPQLSTGGRNTEAFF.

The J gene is TRBJ2-7, the V gene TRBV5-1; D is possibly TRBD2 (5 bases). V was shortened by 1 base and J by 5 bases, with 10 bases between the two germline ends. Germline V gene sequence: CDR1 SGHRS, CDR2 YFSETQ. The CDR3 contains 13 residues. The CDR3 loop reads CASSLLLGDEQYF. In DNA, the CDR3 is TGCGCCAGCAGCTTGCTGTTGGGAGACGAGCAGTACTTC. Filled out from reference TRBV5-1 and TRBJ2-7, the complete variable domain reads KAGVTQTPRYLIKTRGQQVTLSCSPISGHRSVSWYQQTPGQGLQFLFEYFSETQRNKGNFPGRFSGRQFSNSRSEMNVSTLELGDSALYLCASSLLLGDEQYFGPGTRLTVT.

V usage is TRBV5-4 and J usage is TRBJ1-2; D might be TRBD1 (5 bases). The germline V gene encodes CDR1 SGHNT and CDR2 YYREEE (reference sequence). The CDR3 loop spans 14 amino acids. Trimming left V 3 bases short and J 6 bases short, with 15 bases between. CDR3 sequence (DNA): TGTGCCAGCAGCTCAGGGCCCGGCTGGAATGGCTACACCTTC. Translation: CASSSGPGWNGYTF.

The V call is TRBV6-5, the J call TRBJ1-2; weak D call: TRBD1 (5 bases). V was clipped by 0 bases and J by 8 bases, with 10 bases between them. Germline V gene lookup returns CDR1 MNHEY and CDR2 SVGAGI. This CDR3 region has 13 residues. The CDR3 loop reads CASSYSEGSGYTF. CDR3 nucleotides: TGTGCCAGCAGTTACTCCGAGGGGTCGGGCTACACCTTC.

CDR3: CASSPKNRGNTEAFF. The CDR3 region has the DNA TGTGCCAGCAGCCCTAAAAACAGGGGAAACACTGAAGCTTTCTTT. The V call is TRBV4-2, the J call TRBJ1-1; 7 bases are shared with TRBD1. The CDR3 loop spans 15 amino acids. Looked up from germline, CDR1 is LGHNA and CDR2 is YNFKEQ. V dropped 4 bases and J dropped 2; count of bases not matched to a gene: 7.